This TCR beta chain was found in a study of blood T cells in healthy people across ages. Next came a second PCR, run for about 7 to 12 cycles, which used a sample-barcoded 5' primer along with a J-beta primer mix. TCRdb reprocessed the 5' RACE reads with MiXCR, giving one entry per CDR3 protein. The table records about 1.4 million distinct CDR3 sequences, approximately 60% of them present only once. There are 14 residues in the CDR3. Trimming removed 4 bases at V and 5 bases at J, with 12 bases between. Looked up from germline, CDR1 is LGHDT and CDR2 is YNNKEL (reference sequence). The sample taken for sequencing was blood. The sequence came from a man aged 18 to 30 in good health. The gene calls are TRBV3-1 and TRBJ2-1, with a tentative D call TRBD1 (5 bases). DNA for the CDR3: TGTGCCAGCAGCCCCTGGGGCGAGGACAATGAGCAGTTCTTC. This sequence encodes CASSPWGEDNEQFF.